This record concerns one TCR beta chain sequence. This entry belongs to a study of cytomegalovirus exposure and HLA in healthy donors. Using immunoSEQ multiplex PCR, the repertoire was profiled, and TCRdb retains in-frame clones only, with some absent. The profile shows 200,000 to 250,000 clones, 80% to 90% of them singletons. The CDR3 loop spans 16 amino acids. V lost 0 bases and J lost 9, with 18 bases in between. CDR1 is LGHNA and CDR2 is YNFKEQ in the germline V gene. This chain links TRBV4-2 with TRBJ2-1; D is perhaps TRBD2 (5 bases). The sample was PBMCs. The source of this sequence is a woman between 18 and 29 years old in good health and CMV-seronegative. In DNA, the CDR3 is TGTGCCAGCAGCCAAGATTCGGACGGAGGCGTTAGTGAGCAGTTCTTC. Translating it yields CASSQDSDGGVSEQFF.